This T cell receptor (beta chain) originates from a study of cytomegalovirus exposure and HLA in healthy donors. Study-wide results and caveats: In vitro assays verified that three CMV-associated chains recognized CMV antigens specifically. Some TCR beta chains (around 180 of them) were listed as cytomegalovirus-associated.

The germline V gene encodes CDR1 SGHNT and CDR2 YYREEE (reference sequence). This CDR3 is built from 14 residues. The V gene lost 2 bases and the J gene lost 4 bases, with 11 bases spanning the gap. A word on this clone: What it binds is unknown.

The PCR made use of 60 Vbeta and 13 Jbeta primers. Method: immunoSEQ multiplex PCR; TCRdb's copy keeps in-frame clones and lacks some. The repertoire holds approximately 170,000 clones, with approximately 73% as singletons. The chain recombines TRBV5-4 with TRBJ2-3; no clear D gene. The sequencing sample was made of PBMCs. This TCR came from a man aged 50-60 years in good health and CMV-seronegative. The CDR3 here is CASSFKDAADTQYF. CDR3 DNA: TGTGCCAGCAGCTTTAAAGACGCGGCAGATACGCAGTATTTT.